The text below deals with one T cell receptor beta chain. This specimen belongs to a study of shared clonotypes between healthy human individuals. V trimming: 5 bases; J trimming: 7 bases; junction bases outside the gene matches: 11. The CDR3 spans 15 residues. From germline, CDR1 is MDHEN and CDR2 SYDVKM. The repertoire was sequenced with immunoSEQ multiplex PCR; TCRdb's copy has only in-frame clones and lacks some. The repertoire holds some 490,000 clones, roughly 80% seen once, with more than 10% in the top ten. The TCR sequence derives from a woman in her thirties or forties in good health. Some clones in this sample may be carry-over from other donors' samples. The sample comprised PBMCs. V gene TRBV28 combines with J gene TRBJ2-1, with 7 bases matching TRBD1. CDR3 in amino acids: CASSPTRGGLNEQFF. In nucleotides, the CDR3 is TGTGCCAGCAGTCCAACCAGAGGGGGCCTTAATGAGCAGTTCTTC.